This T cell receptor (beta chain) originates from a study of CD8 T cells in ankylosing spondylitis. MiXCR, applied by TCRdb to the 5' RACE reads, yields one record per CDR3 protein. The table has hundreds of thousands of distinct CDR3 sequences, roughly 22% seen once; the top ten hold less than 15%. The sequence was collected from a male donor with ankylosing spondylitis or in good health (not recorded which). Sequenced input: blood, either unsorted or a sorted T cell fraction (not recorded which).

This chain's CDR3 is CASTQGRGDLAKNIQYF. As DNA, the CDR3 is TGTGCCAGCACCCAGGGGCGTGGGGATCTAGCCAAAAACATTCAGTACTTC. The V gene is TRBV12-3 or TRBV12-4, the J gene TRBJ2-4, with D perhaps matching TRBD1 (6 bases). The CDR3 runs 17 residues. The V end lost 7 bases, the J end lost 0 bases, and 19 bases lay between the germline ends.